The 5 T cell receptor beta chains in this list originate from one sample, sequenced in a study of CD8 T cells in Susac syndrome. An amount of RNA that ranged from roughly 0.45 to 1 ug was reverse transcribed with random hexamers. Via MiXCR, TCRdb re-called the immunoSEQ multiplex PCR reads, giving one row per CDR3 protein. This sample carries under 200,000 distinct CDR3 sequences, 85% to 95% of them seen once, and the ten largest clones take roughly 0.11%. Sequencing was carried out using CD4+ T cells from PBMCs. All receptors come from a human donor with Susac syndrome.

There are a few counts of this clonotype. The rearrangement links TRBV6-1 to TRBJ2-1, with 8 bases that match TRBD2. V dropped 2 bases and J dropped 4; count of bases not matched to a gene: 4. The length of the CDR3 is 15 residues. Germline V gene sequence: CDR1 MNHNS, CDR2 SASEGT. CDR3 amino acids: CASSEQAGAYNEQFF. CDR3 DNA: TGTGCCAGCAGTGAACAAGCGGGGGCTTACAATGAGCAGTTCTTC.

CDR3 region: CASSSPAGKGSYNEQFF. The CDR3 nucleotides read TGTGCCAGCAGCTCACCAGCGGGGAAGGGCTCCTACAATGAGCAGTTCTTC. The gene calls are TRBV7-2 and TRBJ2-1, with TRBD2 identical over 7 bases. The CDR3 consists of 17 residues. Trimming at V came to 4 bases and at J to 0 bases, leaving 9 bases not matched to a gene. Germline-derived CDR1 and CDR2 are SGHTA and FQGNSA.

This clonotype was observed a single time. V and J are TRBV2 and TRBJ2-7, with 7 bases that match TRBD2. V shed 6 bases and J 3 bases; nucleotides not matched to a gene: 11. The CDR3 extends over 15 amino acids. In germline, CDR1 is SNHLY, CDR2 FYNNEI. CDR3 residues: CASRVTGGGYYEQYF. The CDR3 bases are TGTGCCAGCAGGGTCACGGGCGGGGGATACTACGAGCAGTACTTC.

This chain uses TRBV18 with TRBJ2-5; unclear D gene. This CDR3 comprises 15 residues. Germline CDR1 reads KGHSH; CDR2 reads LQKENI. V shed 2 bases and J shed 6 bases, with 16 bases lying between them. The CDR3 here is CASSPTKGPGKTQYF. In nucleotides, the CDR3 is TGTGCCAGCTCACCAACGAAGGGCCCTGGGAAGACCCAGTACTTC.

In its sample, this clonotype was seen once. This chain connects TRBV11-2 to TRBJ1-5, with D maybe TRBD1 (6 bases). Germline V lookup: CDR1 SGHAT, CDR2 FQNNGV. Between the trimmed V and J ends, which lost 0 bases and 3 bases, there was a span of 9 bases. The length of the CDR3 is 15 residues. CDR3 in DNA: TGTGCCAGCAGCTTAGAAGGGGGAGACAATCAGCCCCAGCATTTT. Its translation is CASSLEGGDNQPQHF.